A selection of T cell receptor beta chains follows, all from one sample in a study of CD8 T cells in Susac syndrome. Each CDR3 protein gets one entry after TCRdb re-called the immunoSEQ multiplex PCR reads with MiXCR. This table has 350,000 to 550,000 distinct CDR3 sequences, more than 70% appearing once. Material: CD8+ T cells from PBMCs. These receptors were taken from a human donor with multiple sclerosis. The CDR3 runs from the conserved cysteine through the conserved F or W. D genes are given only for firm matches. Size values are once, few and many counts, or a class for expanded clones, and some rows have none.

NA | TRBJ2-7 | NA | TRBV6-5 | TGTGCCAGCAGGATGGGGACTTTCAACGAGCAGTACTTC | CASRMGTFNEQYF
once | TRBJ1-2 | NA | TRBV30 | TGTGCCTGGAGTGTGAGAAGATCCCGGCCCTTTTACTATGGCTACACCTTC | CAWSVRRSRPFYYGYTF
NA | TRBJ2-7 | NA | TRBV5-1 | TGCGCCAGCAGCTTCGCCGATTTAGCCGAGCAGTACTTC | CASSFADLAEQYF
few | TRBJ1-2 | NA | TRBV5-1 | TGCGCCAGCAGCCGCGGGACCGAAGTGGACTATGGCTACACCTTC | CASSRGTEVDYGYTF
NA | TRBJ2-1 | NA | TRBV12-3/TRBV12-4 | TGTGCCAGCAGTTCGGACACCGTCTACAATGAGCAGTTCTTC | CASSSDTVYNEQFF
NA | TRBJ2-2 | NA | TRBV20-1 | TGCAGTGCTAGAGATATTGCCACCGGGGAGCTGTTTTTT | CSARDIATGELFF
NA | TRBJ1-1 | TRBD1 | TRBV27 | TGTGCCAGCAGTTTCGCAGGGGGCACTGAAGCTTTCTTT | CASSFAGGTEAFF
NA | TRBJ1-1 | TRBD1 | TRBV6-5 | TGTGCCAGCAGTTACTCGTGGGGACAGGGGGCACTGAACACTGAAGCTTTCTTT | CASSYSWGQGALNTEAFF
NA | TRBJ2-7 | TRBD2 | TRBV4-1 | TGCGCCAGCAGCCAGGCCTCGGGGGGTCCGGCCTACGAGCAGTACTTC | CASSQASGGPAYEQYF
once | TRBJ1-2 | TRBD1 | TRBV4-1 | TGCGCCAGCAGCCAATGGACAGGGTCTAACTATGGCTACACCTTC | CASSQWTGSNYGYTF
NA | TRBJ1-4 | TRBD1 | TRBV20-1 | TGCAGTGCTAGACACATCTCTGGGACAGGGAGGGACACAACTAATGAAAAACTGTTTTTT | CSARHISGTGRDTTNEKLFF
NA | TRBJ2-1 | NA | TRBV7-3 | TGTGCCAGCAGCTTAACCCGGGGCCCTGTGAATGAGCAGTTCTTC | CASSLTRGPVNEQFF
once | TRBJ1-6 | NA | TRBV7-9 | TGTGCCAGCAGCCCCCGGGAGCCTAATTCACCCCTCCACTTT | CASSPREPNSPLHF
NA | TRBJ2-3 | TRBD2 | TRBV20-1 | TGCAGTGCTAGGGTTGGCGGGGGGGAAGATACGCAGTATTTT | CSARVGGGEDTQYF
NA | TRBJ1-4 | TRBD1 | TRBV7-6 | TGTGCCAGCAGCGCCGGGACAGGGGGTGTAGCTAATGAAAAACTGTTTTTT | CASSAGTGGVANEKLFF
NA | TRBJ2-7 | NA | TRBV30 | TGTGCCTGGAGTGATCGGAGACGCACCTACGAGCAGTACTTC | CAWSDRRRTYEQYF
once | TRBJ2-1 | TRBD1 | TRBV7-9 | TGTGCCAGCCCTTTAGGACAGGGGGCCCATGAGCAGTTCTTC | CASPLGQGAHEQFF
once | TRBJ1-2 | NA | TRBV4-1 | TGCGCCAGCAGCCAAGAACTCTATGGCTACACCTTC | CASSQELYGYTF
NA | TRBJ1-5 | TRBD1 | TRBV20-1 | TGCAGTGCTAGAGAGGGACAGTACAATAGCAATCAGCCCCAGCATTTT | CSAREGQYNSNQPQHF
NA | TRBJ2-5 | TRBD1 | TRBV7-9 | TGTGCCAGCAGCTTAGTAGGGACAGGGAGAGAGACCCAGTACTTC | CASSLVGTGRETQYF
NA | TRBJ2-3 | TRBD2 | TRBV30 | TGTGCCTGGAGTCACCCCGTGCTAGCGGGGGGACAATCCTTTGCAGATACGCAGTATTTT | CAWSHPVLAGGQSFADTQYF
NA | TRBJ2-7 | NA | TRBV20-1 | TGCAGTGCCATAAGGACAGTAACCTACGAGCAGTACTTC | CSAIRTVTYEQYF
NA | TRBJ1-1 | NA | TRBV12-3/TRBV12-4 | TGTGCCAGCACCTTAGGACAGACAAACACTGAAGCTTTCTTT | CASTLGQTNTEAFF
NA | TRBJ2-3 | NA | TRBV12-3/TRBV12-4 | TGTGCCAGCACCCCAGGGTTTTTAGATACGCAGTATTTT | CASTPGFLDTQYF
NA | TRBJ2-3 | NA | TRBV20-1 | TGCAGTGCTAGAGGAGGGGATACGCAGTATTTT | CSARGGDTQYF
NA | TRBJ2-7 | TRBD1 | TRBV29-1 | TGCAGCGTTGAACATGAAGGACAGGCCCGGACTTACGAGCAGTACTTC | CSVEHEGQARTYEQYF
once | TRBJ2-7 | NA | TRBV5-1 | TGCGCCAGCAGCGTGACTAGGTTTCGCTACGAGCAGTACTTC | CASSVTRFRYEQYF
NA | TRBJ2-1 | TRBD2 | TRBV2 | TGTGCCACGCTAGCGGACGAGCAGTTCTTC | CATLADEQFF
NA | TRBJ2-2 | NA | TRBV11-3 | TGTGCCAGCAGCCGAAGTCTTCTGGACACCGGGGAGCTGTTTTTT | CASSRSLLDTGELFF
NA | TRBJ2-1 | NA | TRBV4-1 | TGCGCCAGCAGCCCGGCCGGGACTTCATACAATGAGCAGTTCTTC | CASSPAGTSYNEQFF
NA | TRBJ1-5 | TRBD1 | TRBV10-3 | TGTGCCATCAGCGTAAGTAGACAGGGAAATCAGCCCCAGCATTTT | CAISVSRQGNQPQHF
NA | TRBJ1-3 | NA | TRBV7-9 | TGTGCCAGCACCCAGACCGTCTCTGGAAACACCATATATTTT | CASTQTVSGNTIYF
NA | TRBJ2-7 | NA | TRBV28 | TGTGCCAGTAAAGCCCTAGGGTATGGCTCCTACGAGCAGTACTTC | CASKALGYGSYEQYF
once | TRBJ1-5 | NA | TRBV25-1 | TGTGCCAGCAGTGACGACGGATACAATCAGCCCCAGCATTTT | CASSDDGYNQPQHF
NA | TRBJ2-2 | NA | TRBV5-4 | TGTGCCAGCAGCAAGAACACCGGGGAGCTGTTTTTT | CASSKNTGELFF
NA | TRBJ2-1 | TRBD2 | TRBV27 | TGTGCCAGCACCGGGGAGGGCAATGAGCAGTTCTTC | CASTGEGNEQFF
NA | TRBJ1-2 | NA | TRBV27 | TGTGCCAGCAGTTTAGATAGGGTTGGCTACACCTTC | CASSLDRVGYTF
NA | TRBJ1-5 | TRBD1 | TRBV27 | TGTGCCAGCAGTTTTCTCTCCGGACAGGGAGGGAGCAATCAGCCCCAGCATTTT | CASSFLSGQGGSNQPQHF
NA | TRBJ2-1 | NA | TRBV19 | TGTGCCAGTAGTATAGGTATTCAGTCTGGCAATGAGCAGTTCTTC | CASSIGIQSGNEQFF
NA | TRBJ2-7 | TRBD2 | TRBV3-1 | TGTGCCAGCAGCCAAGATCCGGGAAGGGAGGGCTCCTACGAGCAGTACTTC | CASSQDPGREGSYEQYF
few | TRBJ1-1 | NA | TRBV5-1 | TGCGCCAGCAGCTTGGCTGGACTTGCTGATGAAGCTTTCTTT | CASSLAGLADEAFF
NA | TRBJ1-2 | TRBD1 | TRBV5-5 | TGTGCCAGCAGCTTGTGGTTTATCCGGACAGGGGAAACGAGCGGCTACACCTTC | CASSLWFIRTGETSGYTF
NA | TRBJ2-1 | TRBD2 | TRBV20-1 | TGCAGTGCGCTTACTAGCGCCGTTGAGCAGTTCTTC | CSALTSAVEQFF
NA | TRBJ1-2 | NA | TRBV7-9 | TGTGCCAGCACCCCCCCTGGCAGTAACTATGGCTACACCTTC | CASTPPGSNYGYTF
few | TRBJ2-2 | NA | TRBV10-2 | TGCGCCTCACGGGCTGGGGAAGGGGACACCGGGGAGCTGTTTTTT | CASRAGEGDTGELFF